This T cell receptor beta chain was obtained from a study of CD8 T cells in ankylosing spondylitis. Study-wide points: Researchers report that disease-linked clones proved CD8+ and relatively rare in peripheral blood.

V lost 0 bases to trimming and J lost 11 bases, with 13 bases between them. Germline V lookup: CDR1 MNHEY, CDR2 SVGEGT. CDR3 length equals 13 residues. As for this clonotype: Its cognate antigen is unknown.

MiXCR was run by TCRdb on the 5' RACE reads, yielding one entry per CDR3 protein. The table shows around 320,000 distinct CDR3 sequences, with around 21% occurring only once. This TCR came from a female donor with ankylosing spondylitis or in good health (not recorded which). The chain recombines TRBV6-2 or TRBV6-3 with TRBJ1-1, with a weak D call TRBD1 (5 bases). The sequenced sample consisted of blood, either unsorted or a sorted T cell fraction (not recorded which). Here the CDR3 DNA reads TGTGCCAGCAGTTACTCGCCCTGGGGGTCGGCTTTCTTT. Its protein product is CASSYSPWGSAFF.